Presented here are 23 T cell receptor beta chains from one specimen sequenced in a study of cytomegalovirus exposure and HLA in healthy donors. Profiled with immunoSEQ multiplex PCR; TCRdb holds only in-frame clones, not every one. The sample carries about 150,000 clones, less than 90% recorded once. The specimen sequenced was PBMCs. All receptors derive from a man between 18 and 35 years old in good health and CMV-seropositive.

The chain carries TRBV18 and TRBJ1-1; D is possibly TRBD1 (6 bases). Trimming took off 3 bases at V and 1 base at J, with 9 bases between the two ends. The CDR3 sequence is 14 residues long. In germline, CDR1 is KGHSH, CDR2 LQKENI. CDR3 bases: TGTGCCAGCTCACCTCAGGGGAGGAACACTGAAGCTTTCTTT. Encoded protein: CASSPQGRNTEAFF.

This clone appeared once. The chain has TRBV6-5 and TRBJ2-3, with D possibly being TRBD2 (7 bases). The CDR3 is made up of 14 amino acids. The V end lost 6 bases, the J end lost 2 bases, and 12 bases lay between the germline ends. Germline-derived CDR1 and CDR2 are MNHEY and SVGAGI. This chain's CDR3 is CASREGGPTDTQYF. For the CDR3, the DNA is TGTGCCAGCAGGGAGGGGGGGCCCACAGATACGCAGTATTTT.

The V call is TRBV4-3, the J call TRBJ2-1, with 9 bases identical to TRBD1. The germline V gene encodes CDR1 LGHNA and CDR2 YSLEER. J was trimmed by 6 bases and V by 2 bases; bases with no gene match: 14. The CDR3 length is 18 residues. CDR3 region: CASSQQGSGTGSGNEQFF. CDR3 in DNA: TGCGCCAGCAGCCAACAAGGATCCGGGACAGGGAGCGGCAATGAGCAGTTCTTC.

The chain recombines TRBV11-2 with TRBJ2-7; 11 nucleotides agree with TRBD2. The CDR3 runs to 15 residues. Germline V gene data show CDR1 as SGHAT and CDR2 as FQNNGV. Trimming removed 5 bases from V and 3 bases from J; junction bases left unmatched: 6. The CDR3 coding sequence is TGTGCCAGCAGCCTCGGGACTAGCGGCTTCTACGAGCAGTACTTC. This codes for CASSLGTSGFYEQYF.

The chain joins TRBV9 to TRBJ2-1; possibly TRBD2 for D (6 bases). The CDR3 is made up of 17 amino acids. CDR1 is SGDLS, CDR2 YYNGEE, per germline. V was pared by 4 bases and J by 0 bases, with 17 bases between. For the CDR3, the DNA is TGTGCCAGCAGCACCCGACTTGCGGGGAGCTCCTACAATGAGCAGTTCTTC. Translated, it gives CASSTRLAGSSYNEQFF.

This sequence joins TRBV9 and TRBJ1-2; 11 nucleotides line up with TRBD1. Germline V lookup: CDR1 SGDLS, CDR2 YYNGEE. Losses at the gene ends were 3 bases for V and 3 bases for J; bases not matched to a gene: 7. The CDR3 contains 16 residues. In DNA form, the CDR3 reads TGTGCCAGCAGCGCACCCCGGGACAGGGGGGACTATGGCTACACCTTC. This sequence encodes CASSAPRDRGDYGYTF. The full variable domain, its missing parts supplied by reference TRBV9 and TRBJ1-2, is DSGVTQTPKHLITATGQRVTLRCSPRSGDLSVYWYQQSLDQGLQFLIQYYNGEERAKGNILERFSAQQFPDLHSELNLSSLELGDSALYFCASSAPRDRGDYGYTFGSGTRLTVV.

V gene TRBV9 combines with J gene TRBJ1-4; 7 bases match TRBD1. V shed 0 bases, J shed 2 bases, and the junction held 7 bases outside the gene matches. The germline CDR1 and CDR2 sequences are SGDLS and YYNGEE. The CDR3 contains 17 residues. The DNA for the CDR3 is TGTGCCAGCAGCGTAGGACAGGGAGTGAGGACTAATGAAAAACTGTTTTTT. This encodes CASSVGQGVRTNEKLFF.

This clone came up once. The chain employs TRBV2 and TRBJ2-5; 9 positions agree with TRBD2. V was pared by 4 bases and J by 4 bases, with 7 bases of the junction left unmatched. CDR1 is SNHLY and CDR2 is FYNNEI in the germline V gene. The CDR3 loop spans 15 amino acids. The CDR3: CASSGGLALGETQYF. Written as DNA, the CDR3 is TGTGCCAGCAGTGGAGGACTAGCGCTTGGAGAGACCCAGTACTTC.

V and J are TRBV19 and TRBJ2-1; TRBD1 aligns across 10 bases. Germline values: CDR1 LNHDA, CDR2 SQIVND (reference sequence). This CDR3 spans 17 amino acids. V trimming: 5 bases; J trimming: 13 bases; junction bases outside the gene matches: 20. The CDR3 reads CASSVRGDRGTLPQQFF. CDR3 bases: TGTGCCAGTAGTGTGAGAGGGGACAGGGGCACCCTTCCCCAACAGTTCTTC.

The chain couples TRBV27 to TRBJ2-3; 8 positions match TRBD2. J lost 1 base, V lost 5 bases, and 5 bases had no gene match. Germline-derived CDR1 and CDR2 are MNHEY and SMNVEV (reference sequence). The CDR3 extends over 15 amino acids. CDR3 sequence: CASSPELAGTDTQYF. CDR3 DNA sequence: TGTGCCAGCAGTCCGGAACTAGCGGGCACAGATACGCAGTATTTT.

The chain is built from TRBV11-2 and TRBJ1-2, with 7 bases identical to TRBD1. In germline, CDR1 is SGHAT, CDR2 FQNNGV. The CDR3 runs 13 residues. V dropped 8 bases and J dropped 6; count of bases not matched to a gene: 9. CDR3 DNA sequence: TGTGCCAGCCGACGGACAGGAAGGAATGGCTACACCTTC. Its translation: CASRRTGRNGYTF.

The CDR3 DNA reads TGTGCCAGCAGCATTCCGACAGGTCACTCCTACAATGAGCAGTTCTTC. Translating gives CASSIPTGHSYNEQFF. V and J are TRBV21-1 and TRBJ2-1; the table's D call, TRBD1, has no DNA check behind it. TRBV21-1 constitutes a pseudogene. The CDR3 covers 16 residues.

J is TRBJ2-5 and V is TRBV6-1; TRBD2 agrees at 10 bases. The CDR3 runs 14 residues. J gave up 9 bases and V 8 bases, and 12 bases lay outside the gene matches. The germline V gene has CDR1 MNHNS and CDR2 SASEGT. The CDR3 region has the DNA TGTGCCAGCGAACCTGCTCACCTAGCGGGGGCCCAGTACTTC. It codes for CASEPAHLAGAQYF.

The CDR3 DNA is TGTGCCAGCAGCCTAGAGGGGTATACGCAGTATTTT. Amino acids: CASSLEGYTQYF. The chain is built from TRBV7-6 and TRBJ2-3, with D perhaps being TRBD1 or TRBD2 (5 bases each). CDR1 is SGHVS and CDR2 is FNYEAQ in the germline V gene. The CDR3 runs to 12 residues. The germline V and J ends were trimmed by 5 bases and 7 bases, with 10 bases remaining between them.

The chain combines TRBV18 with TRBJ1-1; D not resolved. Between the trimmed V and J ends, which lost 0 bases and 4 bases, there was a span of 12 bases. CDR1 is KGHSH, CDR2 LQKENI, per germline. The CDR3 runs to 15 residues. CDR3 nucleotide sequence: TGTGCCAGCTCACCACCGGGAGGGCTAGGCACTGAAGCTTTCTTT. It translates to CASSPPGGLGTEAFF.

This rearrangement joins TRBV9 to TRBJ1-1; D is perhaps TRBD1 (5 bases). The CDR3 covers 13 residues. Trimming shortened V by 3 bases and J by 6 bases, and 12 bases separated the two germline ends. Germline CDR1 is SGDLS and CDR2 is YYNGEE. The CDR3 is CASSEGRHPEAFF. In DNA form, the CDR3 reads TGTGCCAGCAGCGAGGGGAGGCACCCTGAAGCTTTCTTT.

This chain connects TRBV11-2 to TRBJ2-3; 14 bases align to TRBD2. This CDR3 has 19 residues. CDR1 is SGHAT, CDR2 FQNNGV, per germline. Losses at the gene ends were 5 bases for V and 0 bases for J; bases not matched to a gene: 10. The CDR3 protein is CASSPGLAGGRTSTDTQYF. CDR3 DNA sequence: TGTGCCAGCAGCCCCGGACTAGCGGGAGGCCGTACGAGCACAGATACGCAGTATTTT.

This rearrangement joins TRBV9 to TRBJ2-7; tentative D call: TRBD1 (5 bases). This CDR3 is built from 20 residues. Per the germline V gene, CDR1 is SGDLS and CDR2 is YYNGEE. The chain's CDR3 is CAITRPGKMGKEEWRYEQYF. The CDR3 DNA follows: TGTGCGATCACCCGTCCAGGGAAAATGGGTAAAGAAGAATGGCGATACGAGCAGTACTTC.

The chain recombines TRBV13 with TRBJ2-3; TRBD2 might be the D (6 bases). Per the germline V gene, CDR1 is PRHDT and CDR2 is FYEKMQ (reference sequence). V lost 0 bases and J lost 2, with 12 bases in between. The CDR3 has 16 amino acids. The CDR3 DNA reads TGTGCCAGCAGCTTAGGAGGCGGGACGACCACAGATACGCAGTATTTT. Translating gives CASSLGGGTTTDTQYF.

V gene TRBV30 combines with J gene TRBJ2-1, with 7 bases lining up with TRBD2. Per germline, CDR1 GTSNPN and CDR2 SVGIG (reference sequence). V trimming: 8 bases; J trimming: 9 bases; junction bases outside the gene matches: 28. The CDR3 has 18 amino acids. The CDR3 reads CATDRRSALPGTGGEQFF. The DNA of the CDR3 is TGTGCCACCGACCGCAGGTCAGCGCTCCCTGGTACGGGGGGTGAGCAGTTCTTC.

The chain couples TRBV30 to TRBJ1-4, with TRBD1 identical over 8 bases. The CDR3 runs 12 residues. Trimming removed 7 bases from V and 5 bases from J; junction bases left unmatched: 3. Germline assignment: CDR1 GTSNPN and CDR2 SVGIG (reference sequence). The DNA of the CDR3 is TGTGCCTCCAGGGGGCTAAATGAAAAACTGTTTTTT. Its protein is CASRGLNEKLFF.

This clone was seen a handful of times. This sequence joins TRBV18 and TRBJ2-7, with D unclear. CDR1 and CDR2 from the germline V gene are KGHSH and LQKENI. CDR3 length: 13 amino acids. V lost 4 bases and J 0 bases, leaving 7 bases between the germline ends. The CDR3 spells CASSQQSSYEQYF. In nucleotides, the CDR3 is TGTGCCAGCTCACAACAGTCCTCCTACGAGCAGTACTTC. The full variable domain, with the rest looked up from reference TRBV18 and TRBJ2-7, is NAGVMQNPRHLVRRRGQEARLRCSPMKGHSHVYWYRQLPEEGLKFMVYLQKENIIDESGMPKERFSAEFPKEGPSILRIQQVVRGDSAAYFCASSQQSSYEQYFGPGTRLTVT.

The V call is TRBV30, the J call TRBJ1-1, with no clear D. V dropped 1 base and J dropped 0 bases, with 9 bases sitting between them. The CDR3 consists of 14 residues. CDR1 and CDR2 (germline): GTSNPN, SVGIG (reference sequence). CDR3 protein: CAWSAKLLNTEAFF. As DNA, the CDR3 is TGTGCCTGGAGTGCGAAGCTCTTGAACACTGAAGCTTTCTTT.